These 10 T cell receptor beta chains were sequenced from one sample in a study of cytomegalovirus exposure and HLA in healthy donors. Profiling relied on immunoSEQ multiplex PCR, and the TCRdb table lists in-frame clones only, not all of them. The table shows more than 300,000 clones, with around 86% occurring only once. Sequences were obtained from PBMCs. The receptors come from a woman aged 18-29 years in good health and CMV-seronegative.

The chain joins TRBV30 to TRBJ2-5; 14 nucleotides align to TRBD2. This CDR3 spans 16 amino acids. CDR1 GTSNPN and CDR2 SVGIG come from the germline V gene (reference sequence). The trim removed 8 bases at V and 4 bases at J, leaving 12 bases unmatched. CDR3 DNA sequence: TGTGCCCGGGGGACTAGCGGGAGAATTTACGCAGAGACCCAGTACTTC. It yields the protein CARGTSGRIYAETQYF. Drawing the rest from reference TRBV30 and TRBJ2-5, the complete variable domain is SQTIHQWPATLVQPVGSPLSLECTVEGTSNPNLYWYRQAAGRGLQLLFYSVGIGQISSEVPQNLSASRPQDRQFILSSKKLLLSDSGFYLCARGTSGRIYAETQYFGPGTRLLVL.

This sequence joins TRBV7-9 and TRBJ2-7, with 11 bases aligning to TRBD1. The germline CDR1 and CDR2 sequences are SEHNR and FQNEAQ (reference sequence). The CDR3 spans 15 residues. Trimming removed 5 bases from V and 3 bases from J; junction bases left unmatched: 6. DNA of the CDR3: TGTGCCAGCAGCCCCCGGACAGGGGGCGGCTACGAGCAGTACTTC. Protein sequence: CASSPRTGGGYEQYF.

V gene TRBV28 combines with J gene TRBJ1-1, with D maybe TRBD1 (6 bases). The V end was cut by 4 bases, the J end by 0 bases, with 12 bases between. There are 15 residues in the CDR3. Germline CDR1 is MDHEN and CDR2 is SYDVKM. CDR3 DNA: TGTGCCAGCAGTTCCCCAGGGGAAGTGAACACTGAAGCTTTCTTT. Amino acid sequence: CASSSPGEVNTEAFF. Together with reference TRBV28 and TRBJ1-1, the CDR3 gives the full variable domain: DVKVTQSSRYLVKRTGEKVFLECVQDMDHENMFWYRQDPGLGLRLIYFSYDVKMKEKGDIPEGYSVSREKKERFSLILESASTNQTSMYLCASSSPGEVNTEAFFGQGTRLTVV.

This clone appeared once. The chain uses TRBV7-9 and TRBJ2-2, with D possibly TRBD2 on 5 matching bases. The CDR3 totals 16 residues. Per the germline V gene, CDR1 is SEHNR and CDR2 is FQNEAQ (reference sequence). Trimming left V 5 bases short and J 3 bases short, with 16 bases between. Written as DNA, the CDR3 is TGTGCCAGCAGCCCCCCCGGAGGAGAGGACACCGGGGAGCTGTTTTTT. Amino acids: CASSPPGGEDTGELFF.

The rearrangement links TRBV28 to TRBJ1-1, with D hard to call. The CDR3 consists of 13 residues. CDR1 MDHEN and CDR2 SYDVKM come from the germline V gene. V shed 6 bases and J shed 7 bases, with 15 bases lying between them. The CDR3 loop is CASRRNGVFEAFF. The CDR3 DNA is TGTGCCAGCAGACGTAACGGGGTATTTGAAGCTTTCTTT.

This clone was seen only once. V and J are TRBV5-4 and TRBJ2-7; 7 nucleotides agree with TRBD1. CDR3 length: 13 amino acids. V trimming: 4 bases; J trimming: 3 bases; junction bases outside the gene matches: 4. CDR1 and CDR2 from the germline V gene are SGHNT and YYREEE (reference sequence). The DNA for the CDR3 is TGTGCCAGCAGCCGGGACAGAAGCTACGAGCAGTACTTC. Its protein is CASSRDRSYEQYF.

The chain links TRBV5-4 to TRBJ2-3; D possibly corresponds to TRBD1 (5 bases). Germline V lookup: CDR1 SGHNT, CDR2 YYREEE (reference sequence). With 4 bases removed from V and 3 bases from J, the gap between germline ends came to 15 bases. This CDR3 contains 15 residues. The DNA for the CDR3 is TGTGCCAGCAGCCCAGGGATGTTTACGACAGATACGCAGTATTTT. It yields the protein CASSPGMFTTDTQYF.

The V call is TRBV7-2, the J call TRBJ2-2, with 10 bases that match TRBD1. V trimming: 5 bases; J trimming: 0 bases; junction bases outside the gene matches: 3. The CDR3 is made up of 16 amino acids. CDR1 and CDR2 (germline): SGHTA, FQGNSA. CDR3 sequence (DNA): TGTGCCAGCAGCCCCGGGACAGGGGCGAACACCGGGGAGCTGTTTTTT. Amino acid sequence: CASSPGTGANTGELFF.

This chain uses TRBV4-3 with TRBJ2-1; 11 nucleotides line up with TRBD2. Germline CDR1 is LGHNA and CDR2 is YSLEER. The junction had 11 bases not matched to a gene; V was cut back by 7 bases and J by 6 bases. CDR3 length: 16 residues. Here the CDR3 reads CASTPGTSGLGNEQFF. DNA of the CDR3: TGCGCCAGCACCCCCGGGACTAGCGGACTCGGCAATGAGCAGTTCTTC.

This chain links TRBV21-1 with TRBJ1-5; no check of the table's D call, TRBD1, against the DNA was made. TRBV21-1 is reported as a pseudogene. The length of the CDR3 is 19 residues. This CDR3 is CASSKQGYARRSYNQPQHF. The DNA for the CDR3 is TGTGCCAGCAGCAAACAGGGGTACGCACGAAGGAGCTACAATCAGCCCCAGCATTTT.